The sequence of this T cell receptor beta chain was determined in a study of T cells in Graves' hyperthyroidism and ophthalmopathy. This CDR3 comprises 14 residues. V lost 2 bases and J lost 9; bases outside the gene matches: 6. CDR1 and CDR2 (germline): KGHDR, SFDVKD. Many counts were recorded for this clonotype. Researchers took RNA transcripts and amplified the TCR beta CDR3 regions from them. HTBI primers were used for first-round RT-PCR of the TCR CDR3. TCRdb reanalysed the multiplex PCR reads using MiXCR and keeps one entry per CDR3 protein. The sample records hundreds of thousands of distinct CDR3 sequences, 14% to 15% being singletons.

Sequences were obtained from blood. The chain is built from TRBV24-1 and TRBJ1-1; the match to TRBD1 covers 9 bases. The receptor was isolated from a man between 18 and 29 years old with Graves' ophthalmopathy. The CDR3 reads CATSDSDRGRQAFF. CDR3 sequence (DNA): TGTGCCACCAGTGATTCGGACAGGGGAAGGCAAGCTTTCTTT.